In its sample, the clone carrying this T cell receptor beta chain was seen once. Its antigen is not known. The data stem from a study of T cell responses to AZD1222 COVID-19 vaccine. General study results and limits: As reported, nearly half of all spike-specific TCRs target variant regions that are unmutated. Donors were chiefly white British, with a greater number of females, and clonal diversity was perhaps underestimated.

Only in-frame clones appear in the TCRdb table, and some are missing; sequencing was by immunoSEQ multiplex PCR. The data show roughly 150,000 clones, 90% seen once. The V and J ends lost 3 bases and 5 bases respectively, with 12 bases between them. In germline, CDR1 is SGHRS, CDR2 YFSETQ. The CDR3 is 14 amino acids. The sample was peripheral blood, taken 28 days after the second AZD1222 dose. The clonotype was recovered from an adult who received the AZD1222 COVID-19 vaccine. The chain combines TRBV5-1 with TRBJ1-5; tentative D call: TRBD1 (6 bases). CDR3 sequence: CASSSGAGDQPQHF. The CDR3 nucleotides read TGCGCCAGCAGCTCAGGGGCCGGCGATCAGCCCCAGCATTTT. The full variable domain, with the rest looked up from reference TRBV5-1 and TRBJ1-5, is KAGVTQTPRYLIKTRGQQVTLSCSPISGHRSVSWYQQTPGQGLQFLFEYFSETQRNKGNFPGRFSGRQFSNSRSEMNVSTLELGDSALYLCASSSGAGDQPQHFGDGTRLSIL.